The T cell receptor (beta chain) under discussion was sequenced for a study of beta chain features in type 1 diabetes (dated by TCRdb to the late 2010s). For context, the study as a whole: Mean age, gender distribution, total cell number and subset yield did not differ between patients and healthy donors. A total of roughly 100 million sorted cells were examined across all samples, and RNA yield correlated strongly with the number of cells per subset. The study compared the TCRB repertoires of sorted circulating CD4+ T cell subsets in recently diagnosed type 1 diabetes patients with those in matched healthy donors. Regulatory and stem cell-like memory subsets were isolated from only 8 patients and roughly 8 healthy donors, whereas naive and central memory subsets came from all 30 or so donors. Summary of the overall study and its limitations: Because cDNA rather than genomic DNA was sequenced, highly expressing activated cells could have been over-represented, although no difference in activation and CD3 levels was found between groups. In all four CD4+ subsets, TCRB CDR3 length was moderately but significantly shorter in type 1 diabetes patients. PCR might favor shorter templates, but patient and control samples were amplified and corrected together, so any skew would affect both groups equally. Naive, central memory and regulatory TCRB repertoires appeared more similar among patients than among healthy donors. At VDJ recombination sites, patients with type 1 diabetes made fewer insertions and deleted more nucleotides, a pattern implying thymic rearrangement abnormalities. Because the HLA sub-analyses included only small numbers of individuals, any influence of HLA type on TCRB rearrangement was left unresolved.

This clone was seen a few times. It has no known antigen specificity. The sample holds no much larger clone one base away, and base qualities are not on file. A distance of 5 bases separates the germline ends of V and J, which lose 1 base and 1 base respectively. The CDR3, from cysteine to phenylalanine, totals 14 residues. Of all the DNA, just the CDR3 is kept, 42 bases in frame from base 1. CDR1 and CDR2 (SNHLY, FYNNEI) derive from the germline V gene. Each donor gave one peripheral blood draw, approximately 110 mL on average, collected into heparinised tubes. A BD FACSAria II and a panel including CD45RO, CCR7, CD25, CD127, CD95 and CD27 were used to sort naive, central memory, regulatory and stem cell-like memory CD4+ T cells. All sorted populations exceeded 95% purity. PBMCs were isolated right away by Lymphoprep density gradient centrifugation and were stained directly, without culture. To minimize batch effects, samples were stained and sorted in pairs, one healthy donor with one patient per experiment.

All of the isolated RNA was reverse transcribed with the High Capacity cDNA Reverse Transcription Kit, so expressed TCRB transcripts were sequenced. Naive, central memory and regulatory T cell samples underwent deep immunoSEQ sequencing, averaging roughly 3.3 million total reads per sample. Sorted cells were lysed in RLT buffer, and RNA was extracted using DNase-treated RNeasy Micro or Mini kits according to cell number. To prevent cross-contamination, each cell subset was processed individually, whereas patient and healthy donor samples were processed jointly. The immunoSEQ multiplex PCR was used to amplify TCRB sequences from cDNA, generating 87-bp fragments that spanned the CDR3 region. Sequencing of the amplicons was done on the Illumina HiSeq platform. The source study handled its data this way. PCR bias was corrected computationally using synthetic template baselines, and reads within Hamming distance 2 were collapsed, with unmergeable singletons discarded. Reads were aligned against IMGT so that V, D and J genes, CDR3 length and insertions or deletions at six rearrangement sites could be assigned. Within each subset, clonotype counts were normalized to sorted cell number, after which true diversity and Gini coefficients were computed with the tcR R package. Repertoire sharing was quantified using the overlap coefficient calculated on TCRB nucleotide sequences. As a proxy for the pre-selection repertoire, out-of-frame TCRB sequences from naive cells were analyzed. This immuneACCESS table, as held by TCRdb, lists in-frame sequences with V and J called but not all clones. Of the missing ones, under half trace to an unresolved V gene in checked studies; the others have no known cause. The V and J calls and clone size were taken over from that table, and D and trimming were inferred from the DNA. Within this sample are about 240,000 clones, with approximately 15% of them counted one time only. Together, the top ten hold 0.015% to 0.02% of the sample.

The sequencing input was naive CD4+ T cells from blood. The cell subset or site label, as the study defines it: true naive CD4+ T cells. The receptor was isolated from a man aged 30 to 39 with type 1 diabetes. The chain links TRBV2 with TRBJ1-5; the D gene cannot be named for sure. The CDR3 region has the sequence CASSEGMSNQPQHF. DNA sequence: TGTGCCAGCAGTGAAGGTATGAGCAATCAGCCCCAGCATTTT.